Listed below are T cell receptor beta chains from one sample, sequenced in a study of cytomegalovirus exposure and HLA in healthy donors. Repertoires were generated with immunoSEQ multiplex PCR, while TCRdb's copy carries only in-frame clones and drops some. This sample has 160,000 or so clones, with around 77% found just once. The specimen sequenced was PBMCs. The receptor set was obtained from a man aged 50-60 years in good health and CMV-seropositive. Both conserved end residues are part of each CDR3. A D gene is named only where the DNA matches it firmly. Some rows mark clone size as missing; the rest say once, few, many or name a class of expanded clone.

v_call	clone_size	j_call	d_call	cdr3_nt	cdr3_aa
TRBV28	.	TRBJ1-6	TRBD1	TGTGCCAGCAGTTTAAGACAGGGGCAAAATTCACCCCTCCACTTT	CASSLRQGQNSPLHF
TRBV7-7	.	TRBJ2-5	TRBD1	TGTGCCAGCAGCTATACGGTGCTAGGGGGCGAGGTGACCCAGTACTTC	CASSYTVLGGEVTQYF
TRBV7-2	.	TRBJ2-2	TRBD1	TGTGCCAGCAGCTTAGCCCTTCTAGGGGGCACCAACACCGGGGAGCTGTTTTTT	CASSLALLGGTNTGELFF
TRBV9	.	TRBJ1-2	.	TGTGCCAGCAGCGCCGACAGGTGGAATGGCTACACCTTC	CASSADRWNGYTF
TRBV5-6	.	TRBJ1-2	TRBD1	TGTGCCAGCAGCTTGTGGACAGGAGCTAACTATGGCTACACCTTC	CASSLWTGANYGYTF
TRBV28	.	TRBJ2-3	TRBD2	TGTGCCAGCAGTTTATCATTAGCGGGGGGGCTTAGCACAGATACGCAGTATTTT	CASSLSLAGGLSTDTQYF
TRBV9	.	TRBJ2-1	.	TGTGCCAGCAGCGGGGGGGACTCCTACAATGAGCAGTTCTTC	CASSGGDSYNEQFF
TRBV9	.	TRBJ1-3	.	TGTGCCAGCAGCGTAGTCAGGGTTGGAAACACCATATATTTT	CASSVVRVGNTIYF
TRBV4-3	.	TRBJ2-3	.	TGCGCCAGCAGCCAAGACGTGACAGGCACAGATACGCAGTATTTT	CASSQDVTGTDTQYF
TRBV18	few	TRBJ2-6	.	TGTGCCAGCTCACCACCGGAGGGTTCAAGTGTCCTGACTTTC	CASSPPEGSSVLTF
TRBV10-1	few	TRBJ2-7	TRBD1	TGCGCCAGGACAGGGGAACTCTACGAGCAGTACTTC	CARTGELYEQYF
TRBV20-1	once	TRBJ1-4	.	TGCAGTGCTAGACGTGAGGAAAAACTGTTTTTT	CSARREEKLFF
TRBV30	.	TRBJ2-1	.	TGTGCCTGGAGCGCCGGGGACTCCCCCAATGAGCAGTTCTTC	CAWSAGDSPNEQFF
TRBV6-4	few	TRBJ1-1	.	TGTGCCAGCAGTGACTACATGAACACTGAAGCTTTCTTT	CASSDYMNTEAFF
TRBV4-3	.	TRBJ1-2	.	TGCGCCAGCAGCCAAGTTGCCTTGACAGCCGATGGCTACACCTTC	CASSQVALTADGYTF
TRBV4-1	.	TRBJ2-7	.	TGCGCCAGCAGCCAAGTTAGGGGGACCTACGAGCAGTACTTC	CASSQVRGTYEQYF
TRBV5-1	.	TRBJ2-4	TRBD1	TGCGCCAGCAGCTTCTCAGGGGGCAAAAACATTCAGTACTTC	CASSFSGGKNIQYF
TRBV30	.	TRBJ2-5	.	TGTGCCTCCTCAGGCGAGACCCAGTACTTC	CASSGETQYF
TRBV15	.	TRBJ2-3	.	TGTGCCACCAGCAGGGAGGGGGCGGCAGATACGCAGTATTTT	CATSREGAADTQYF
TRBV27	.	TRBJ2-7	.	TGTGCCAGCAGTTTCTTGAATCTGGGCGGGGCATCCTACGAGCAGTACTTC	CASSFLNLGGASYEQYF
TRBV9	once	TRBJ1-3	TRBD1	TGTGCCAGCAGCGGGGACAGAGCCCACTCTGGAAACACCATATATTTT	CASSGDRAHSGNTIYF
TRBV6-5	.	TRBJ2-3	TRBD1	TGTGCCAGCAGTCTTACAGGGGGCAGGACAGATACGCAGTATTTT	CASSLTGGRTDTQYF
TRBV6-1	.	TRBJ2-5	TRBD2	TGTGCCAGCAGTGCCCTAGCGGGGCGCGGGGAGACCCAGTACTTC	CASSALAGRGETQYF
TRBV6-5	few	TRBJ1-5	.	TGTGCCAGCAGTTACTCGGCAGGCAATCAGCCCCAGCATTTT	CASSYSAGNQPQHF
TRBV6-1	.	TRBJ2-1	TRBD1	TGTGCCAGCATTCCTGACAGGGGGGTTTACAATGAGCAGTTCTTC	CASIPDRGVYNEQFF
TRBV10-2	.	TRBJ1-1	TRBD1	TGCGCCAGCAGGGGACAGGGGGCGAACACTGAAGCTTTCTTT	CASRGQGANTEAFF
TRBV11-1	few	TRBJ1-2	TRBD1	TGTGCCAGCAGCTTCCGACAGGGGGCCTATGGCTACACCTTC	CASSFRQGAYGYTF
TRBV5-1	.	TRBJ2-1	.	TGCGCCAGCAGCCCGAACTACAGGGACGATGAGCAGTTCTTC	CASSPNYRDDEQFF
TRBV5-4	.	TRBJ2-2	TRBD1	TGTGCCAGCAGCCCTATACAGGGGGCAACCGGGGAGCTGTTTTTT	CASSPIQGATGELFF
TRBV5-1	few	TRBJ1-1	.	TGCGCCAGCAGCTTGAGTCCTCAAACAAACACTGAAGCTTTCTTT	CASSLSPQTNTEAFF
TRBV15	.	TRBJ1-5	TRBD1	TGTGTCACCAGCCGAAAAGTAGGGACAGGGGAACAGCCCCAGCATTTT	CVTSRKVGTGEQPQHF
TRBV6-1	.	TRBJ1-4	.	TGTGCCAGCAGTCAAGACGGTGCCCAAACCCTTAATGAAAAACTGTTTTTT	CASSQDGAQTLNEKLFF
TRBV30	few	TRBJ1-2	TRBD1	TGTGCCTGGAGCAGGGGGCGAGCTAACTATGGCTACACCTTC	CAWSRGRANYGYTF
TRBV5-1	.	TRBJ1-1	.	TGCGCCAGCAGCTTGCAGGGGACGTGGGCTGAAGCTTTCTTT	CASSLQGTWAEAFF
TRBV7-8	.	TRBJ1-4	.	TGTGCCAGCAGCACAGAACCGGGACTGCTGAATGAAAAACTGTTTTTT	CASSTEPGLLNEKLFF
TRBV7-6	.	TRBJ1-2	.	TGTGCCAGCAGCCCAGAGGGCGGGGCGAACTATGGCTACACCTTC	CASSPEGGANYGYTF
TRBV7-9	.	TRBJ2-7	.	TGTGCCAGCAGCATGCCCTCCCAGGCCTACGAGCAGTACTTC	CASSMPSQAYEQYF
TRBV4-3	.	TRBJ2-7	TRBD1	TGCGCCAGCAGCCAAAGGACAGGGGGCGACGAGCAGTACTTC	CASSQRTGGDEQYF
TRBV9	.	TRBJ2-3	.	TGTGCCAGCAGCGAAATTCGGGCAGATACGCAGTATTTT	CASSEIRADTQYF
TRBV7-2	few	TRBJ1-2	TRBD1	TGTGCCAGCAGCCCCTCGACAGGGAACTATGGCTACACCTTC	CASSPSTGNYGYTF
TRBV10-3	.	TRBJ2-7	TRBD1	TGTGCCACCCACCGGGACAGGGAAGACGAGCAGTACTTC	CATHRDREDEQYF
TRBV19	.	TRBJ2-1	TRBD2	TGTGCCAGTAGCCCCTCTCTAGCGGGGGGTTACAATGAGCAGTTCTTC	CASSPSLAGGYNEQFF
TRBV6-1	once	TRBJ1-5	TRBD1	TGTGCCAGCAGTGAACAGGGGGTGGAGCAGCCCCAGCATTTT	CASSEQGVEQPQHF
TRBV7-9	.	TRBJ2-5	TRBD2	TGTGCCAGCAGCTTAGTCGAAGCGGGGGGGCTAGAGACCCAGTACTTC	CASSLVEAGGLETQYF
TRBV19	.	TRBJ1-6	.	TGTGCCAGTAGTATAGCCCCGGGACAACCTTCACCCCTCCACTTT	CASSIAPGQPSPLHF
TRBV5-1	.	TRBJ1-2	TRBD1	TGCGCCAGCAGCCCTGGGACAGGGGGCAACTATGGCTACACCTTC	CASSPGTGGNYGYTF
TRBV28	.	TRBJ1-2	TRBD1	TGTGCCAGCAGCAGCACCGGGACAGGGGGCGCCTACACCTTC	CASSSTGTGGAYTF
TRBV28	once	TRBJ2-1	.	TGTGCCAGCAGTCGCGGGGGCCCCGCCTACAATGAGCAGTTCTTC	CASSRGGPAYNEQFF